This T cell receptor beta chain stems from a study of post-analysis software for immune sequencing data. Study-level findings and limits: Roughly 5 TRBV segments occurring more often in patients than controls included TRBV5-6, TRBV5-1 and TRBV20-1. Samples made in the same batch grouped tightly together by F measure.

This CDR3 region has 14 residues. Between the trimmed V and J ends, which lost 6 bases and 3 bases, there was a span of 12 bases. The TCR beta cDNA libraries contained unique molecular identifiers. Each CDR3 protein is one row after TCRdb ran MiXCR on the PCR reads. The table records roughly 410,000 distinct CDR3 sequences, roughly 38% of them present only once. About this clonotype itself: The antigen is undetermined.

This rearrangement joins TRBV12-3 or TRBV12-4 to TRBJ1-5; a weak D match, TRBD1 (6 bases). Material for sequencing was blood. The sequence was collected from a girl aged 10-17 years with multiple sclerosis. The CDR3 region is CASSLGQFNQPQHF. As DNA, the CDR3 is TGTGCCAGCAGCCTAGGACAGTTCAATCAGCCCCAGCATTTT.